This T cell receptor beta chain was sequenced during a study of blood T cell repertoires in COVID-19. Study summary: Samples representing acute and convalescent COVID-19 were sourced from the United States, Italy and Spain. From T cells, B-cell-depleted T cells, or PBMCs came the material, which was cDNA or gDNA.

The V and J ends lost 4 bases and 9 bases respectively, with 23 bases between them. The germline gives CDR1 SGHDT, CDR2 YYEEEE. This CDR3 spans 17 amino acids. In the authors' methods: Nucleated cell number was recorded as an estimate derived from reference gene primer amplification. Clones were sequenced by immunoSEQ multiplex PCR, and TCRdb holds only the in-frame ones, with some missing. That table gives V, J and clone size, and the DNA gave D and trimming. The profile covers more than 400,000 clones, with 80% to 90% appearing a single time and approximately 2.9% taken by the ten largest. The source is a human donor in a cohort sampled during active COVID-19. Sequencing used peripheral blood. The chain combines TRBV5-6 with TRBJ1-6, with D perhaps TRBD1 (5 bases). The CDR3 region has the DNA TGTGCCAGCAGCCTTGGGACTGTAAGGCATCAAGGTTCACCCCTCCACTTT. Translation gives CASSLGTVRHQGSPLHF.